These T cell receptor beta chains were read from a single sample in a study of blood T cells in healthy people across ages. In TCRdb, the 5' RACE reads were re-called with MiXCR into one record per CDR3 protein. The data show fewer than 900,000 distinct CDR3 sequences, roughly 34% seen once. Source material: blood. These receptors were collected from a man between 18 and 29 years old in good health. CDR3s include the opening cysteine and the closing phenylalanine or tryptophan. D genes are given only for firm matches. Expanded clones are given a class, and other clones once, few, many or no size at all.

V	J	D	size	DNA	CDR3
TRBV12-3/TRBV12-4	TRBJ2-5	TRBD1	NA	TGTGCCAGCAGTCCCCGGGACAGGGGCGGCCAGTACTTC	CASSPRDRGGQYF
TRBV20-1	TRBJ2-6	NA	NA	TGCAGTGCTAGATCAACACAGGGCTCTGGGGCCAACGTCCTGACTTTC	CSARSTQGSGANVLTF
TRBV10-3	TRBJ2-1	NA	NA	TGTGCCATCAGCGAGGCGAAGGGGTACAATGAGCAGTTCTTC	CAISEAKGYNEQFF
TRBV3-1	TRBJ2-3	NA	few	TGTGCCAGCAGCCCCGGGCAGGCGGACACGGGTACGCAGTATTTT	CASSPGQADTGTQYF
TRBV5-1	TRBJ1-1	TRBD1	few	TGCGCCAGCAGCGAGTGGACAGGCGGCACTGAAGCTTTCTTT	CASSEWTGGTEAFF
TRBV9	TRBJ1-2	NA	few	TGTGCCAGCAGCGGGTCGCCTCCCTCACAGACTAACTATGGCTACACCTTC	CASSGSPPSQTNYGYTF
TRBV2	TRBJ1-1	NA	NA	TGTGCCAGCAGTCCCGGGACCAACCGGAACGAAGCTTTCTTT	CASSPGTNRNEAFF
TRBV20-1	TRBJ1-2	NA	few	TGCAGTGCCGGGGCCTATGGCTACACCTTC	CSAGAYGYTF
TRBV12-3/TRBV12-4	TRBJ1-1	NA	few	TGTGCCAGCAGTTTAGCGCTGAGGACCACTGAAGCTTTCTTT	CASSLALRTTEAFF
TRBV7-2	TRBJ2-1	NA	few	TGTGCCAGCAGCCGCACCTACCTCTACAACAATGAGCAGTTCTTC	CASSRTYLYNNEQFF
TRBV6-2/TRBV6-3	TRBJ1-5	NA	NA	TGTGCCAGCAGTGCCGGGACCCACAGCAATCAGCCCCAGCATTTT	CASSAGTHSNQPQHF
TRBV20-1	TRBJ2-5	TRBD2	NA	TGCAGTGCCAGCGGGAGTGGGGAGACCCAGTACTTC	CSASGSGETQYF
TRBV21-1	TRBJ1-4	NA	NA	TGTGCCAGCAGCCTAATGCGGGGAGGTGAAAAACTGTTTTTT	CASSLMRGGEKLFF
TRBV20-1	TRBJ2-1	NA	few	TGCAGTGCTAGAGGGGGCACAATTAATGAGCAGTTCTTC	CSARGGTINEQFF
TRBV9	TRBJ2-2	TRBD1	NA	TGTGCCGGACAGGGAGAAGCCACCGGGGAGCTGTTTTTT	CAGQGEATGELFF
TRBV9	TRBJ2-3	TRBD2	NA	TGTGCCAGCGGGACTAGAGACACAGATACGCAGTATTTT	CASGTRDTDTQYF
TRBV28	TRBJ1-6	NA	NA	TGTGCCAGCAGTTTATTAACGGATTCCTATAATTCACCCCTCCACTTT	CASSLLTDSYNSPLHF
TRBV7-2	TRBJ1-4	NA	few	TGTGCCAGCAGCTCGTATGGGCGGGGCGACGGTGAAAAACTGTTTTTT	CASSSYGRGDGEKLFF
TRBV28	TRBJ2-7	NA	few	TGTGCCAGCAGTGGAACAGGCCCCTACGAGCAGTACTTC	CASSGTGPYEQYF
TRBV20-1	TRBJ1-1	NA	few	TGCAGTGCTAGAGATTCCCGGGGGTCTGAAGCTTTCTTT	CSARDSRGSEAFF
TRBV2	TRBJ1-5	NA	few	TGTGCCAGCAGTGAAGGGGGCCTAAAGGATCAGCCCCAGCATTTT	CASSEGGLKDQPQHF
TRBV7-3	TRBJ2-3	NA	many	TGTGCCAGCAGCCCAGGGGGGGCCCCAGATACGCAGTATTTT	CASSPGGAPDTQYF